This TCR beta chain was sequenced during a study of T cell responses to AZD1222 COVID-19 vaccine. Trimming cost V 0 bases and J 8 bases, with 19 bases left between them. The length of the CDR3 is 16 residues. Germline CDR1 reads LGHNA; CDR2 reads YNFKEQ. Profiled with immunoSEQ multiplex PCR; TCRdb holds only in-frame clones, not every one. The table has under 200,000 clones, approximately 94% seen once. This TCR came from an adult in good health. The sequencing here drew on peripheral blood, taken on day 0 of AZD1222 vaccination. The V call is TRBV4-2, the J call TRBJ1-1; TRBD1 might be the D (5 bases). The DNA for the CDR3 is TGTGCCAGCAGCCAAGAGGATCCTAGTCGGGACCTCGAAGCTTTCTTT. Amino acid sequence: CASSQEDPSRDLEAFF.